This T cell receptor beta chain stems from a study of blood T cells in healthy people across ages. In germline, CDR1 is DFQATT, CDR2 SNEGSKA (reference sequence). This CDR3 is 15 amino acids long. The V gene lost 7 bases and the J gene lost 4 bases, with 22 bases spanning the gap. This clonotype was observed at least ten times. Together with a sample-barcoded 5' primer, a J-beta primer mix was included in a second PCR lasting about 6 to 11 cycles. TCRdb re-called the 5' RACE reads through MiXCR, storing one row per CDR3 protein. The sample includes some 930,000 distinct CDR3 sequences, almost 30% of them seen just once. Isolation per sample recovered at least 6 million PBMCs. These data were also reused for a study on T cells of mothers and their children. That source reports: Thymic selection molds TCR recombination output in much the same way for related pairs as for unrelated pairs. Related mother-child pairs showed slightly, non-significantly higher overlap than unrelated pairs. The data showed no persistent microchimeric T cell clones.

The sample consisted of blood. The chain uses TRBV20-1 and TRBJ2-5; D may match TRBD1 or TRBD2 (6 bases each). The sequence was obtained from a woman in her 40s in good health. The CDR3 here is CSVVIGGRARETQYF. CDR3 in DNA: TGCAGTGTGGTTATCGGGGGCAGGGCAAGAGAGACCCAGTACTTC.